The following is a T cell receptor (beta chain) sequence with its context. This record belongs to a study of control samples from healthy donors and cancer patients. Produced via immunoSEQ multiplex PCR; TCRdb's table is partial and in-frame only. This table holds roughly 100,000 clones, around four fifths found once. The sample comprised blood. This sequence originates from a woman aged 45 to 65 in good health.

The CDR3 region has the DNA TGTGCCAGCAGCGTAAACCGGGCACCCAGTGGCTACACCTTC. Translated, it gives CASSVNRAPSGYTF. This sequence joins TRBV9 and TRBJ1-2; D call uncertain. V was pared by 1 base and J by 7 bases, with 14 bases between. Germline lookup yields CDR1 SGDLS and CDR2 YYNGEE. CDR3 length equals 14 residues.